A single sample gave rise to the 9 T cell receptor beta chains below, sequenced in a study of CD8 T cells in ankylosing spondylitis. Via MiXCR, TCRdb re-called the 5' RACE reads, giving one row per CDR3 protein. The table lists approximately 92,000 distinct CDR3 sequences, approximately 9% of them singletons, with roughly 4.6% in the top ten. Sequenced sample: blood, either unsorted or a sorted T cell fraction (not recorded which). These receptors were collected from a male donor with ankylosing spondylitis or in good health (not recorded which).

This clonotype was observed at least ten times. J is TRBJ2-7 and V is TRBV12-3 or TRBV12-4, with D perhaps TRBD1 (7 bases). Trimming removed 3 bases from V and 3 bases from J, with 18 bases in between. The CDR3 is 16 amino acids. The CDR3 sequence is CASSFGGWGDSYEQYF. In nucleotides, the CDR3 is TGTGCCAGCAGTTTCGGTGGGTGGGGGGACAGCTACGAGCAGTACTTC.

This clonotype was seen many times. The rearrangement links TRBV29-1 to TRBJ2-3; 8 bases are a match to TRBD2. The CDR3 is made up of 13 amino acids. V lost 6 bases and J lost 2; bases outside the gene matches: 4. Looked up from germline, CDR1 is SQVTM and CDR2 is ANQGSEA. CDR3 sequence: CSVVAGNTDTQYF. In DNA, the CDR3 is TGCAGCGTGGTAGCGGGAAACACAGATACGCAGTATTTT.

The sample holds many counts of this clonotype. This chain uses TRBV19 with TRBJ2-2; 10 bases line up with TRBD1. Germline values: CDR1 LNHDA, CDR2 SQIVND (reference sequence). J was trimmed by 7 bases and V by 7 bases; bases with no gene match: 6. The CDR3 covers 14 residues. This chain's CDR3 is CASTFGTGDGELFF. In DNA form, the CDR3 reads TGTGCCAGTACGTTTGGGACAGGGGACGGGGAGCTGTTTTTT.

This clonotype was counted between two and nine times. This chain joins TRBV5-1 and TRBJ2-7; D may be TRBD1 (6 bases). CDR1 is SGHRS, CDR2 YFSETQ, per germline. V shed 0 bases and J shed 7 bases, with 14 bases lying between them. This CDR3 is built from 14 residues. This CDR3 reads CASSLDGGPGEQYF. The DNA for the CDR3 is TGCGCCAGCAGCTTGGATGGGGGCCCGGGGGAGCAGTACTTC.

This clonotype has at least ten counts. This chain links TRBV5-1 with TRBJ2-3; TRBD2 matches at 11 bases. Germline CDR1 is SGHRS and CDR2 is YFSETQ. The CDR3 length is 16 residues. The V and J ends lost 1 base and 3 bases, in that order; junction bases with no gene match: 4. The CDR3 sequence: CASSLPSGGNTDTQYF. Written as DNA, the CDR3 is TGCGCCAGCAGCTTGCCTAGCGGGGGGAATACAGATACGCAGTATTTT. The entire variable domain, with the rest obtained from reference TRBV5-1 and TRBJ2-3, is as follows: KAGVTQTPRYLIKTRGQQVTLSCSPISGHRSVSWYQQTPGQGLQFLFEYFSETQRNKGNFPGRFSGRQFSNSRSEMNVSTLELGDSALYLCASSLPSGGNTDTQYFGPGTRLTVL.

The sample holds many counts of this clonotype. This sequence joins TRBV7-2 and TRBJ2-7, with D perhaps TRBD2 (5 bases). The CDR3 totals 15 residues. With 5 bases removed from V and 5 bases from J, the gap between germline ends came to 19 bases. CDR1 and CDR2 from the germline V gene are SGHTA and FQGNSA. The chain's CDR3 is CASSRKTGDYDEQYF. CDR3 DNA sequence: TGTGCCAGCAGCCGGAAGACCGGCGACTACGACGAGCAGTACTTC.

The chain combines TRBV4-1 with TRBJ2-3; 14 bases agree with TRBD2. Germline V gene data show CDR1 as MGHRA and CDR2 as YSYEKL. Trimming cost V 1 base and J 2 bases; bases outside gene matches: 2. CDR3 length: 17 residues. The CDR3 DNA reads as TGCGCCAGCAGCCAAGGACTAGCGGGGGGGTCCACAGATACGCAGTATTTT. Amino acid sequence: CASSQGLAGGSTDTQYF.

This clonotype has ten or more counts. This sequence joins TRBV5-5 and TRBJ2-3; TRBD2 is a possible D gene (6 bases). This CDR3 comprises 15 residues. V shed 4 bases and J shed 1 base, with 13 bases lying between them. Germline CDR1 reads SGHKS; CDR2 reads YYEKEE (reference sequence). The CDR3 loop reads CASSTGGPRTDTQYF. The CDR3 DNA follows: TGTGCCAGCAGCACCGGAGGGCCCCGCACAGATACGCAGTATTTT. The full variable domain, completed using reference TRBV5-5 and TRBJ2-3, is DAGVTQSPTHLIKTRGQQVTLRCSPISGHKSVSWYQQVLGQGPQFIFQYYEKEERGRGNFPDRFSARQFPNYSSELNVNALLLGDSALYLCASSTGGPRTDTQYFGPGTRLTVL.

This clonotype was counted ten times or more. The chain joins TRBV15 to TRBJ2-7; possibly TRBD1 for D (5 bases). CDR1 is LNHNV and CDR2 is YYDKDF in the germline V gene (reference sequence). Trimming shortened V by 0 bases and J by 0 bases, and 6 bases separated the two germline ends. The CDR3 loop spans 14 amino acids. The CDR3 loop reads CATSREDISYEQYF. The DNA for the CDR3 is TGTGCCACCAGCAGAGAGGACATCTCCTACGAGCAGTACTTC. Combining the CDR3 with reference TRBV15 and TRBJ2-7 gives the whole variable domain DAMVIQNPRYQVTQFGKPVTLSCSQTLNHNVMYWYQQKSSQAPKLLFHYYDKDFNNEADTPDNFQSRRPNTSFCFLDIRSPGLGDTAMYLCATSREDISYEQYFGPGTRLTVT.